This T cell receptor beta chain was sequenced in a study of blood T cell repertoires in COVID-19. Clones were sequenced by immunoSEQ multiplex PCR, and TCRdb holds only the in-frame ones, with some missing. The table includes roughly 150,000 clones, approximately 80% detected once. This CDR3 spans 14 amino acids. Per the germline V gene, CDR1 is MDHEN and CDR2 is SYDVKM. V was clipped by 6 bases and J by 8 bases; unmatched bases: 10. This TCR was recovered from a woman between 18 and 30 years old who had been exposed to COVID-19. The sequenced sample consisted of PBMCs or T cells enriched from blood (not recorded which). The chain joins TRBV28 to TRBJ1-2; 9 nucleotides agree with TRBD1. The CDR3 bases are TGTGCCAGCAGGGCCGGGACAGGGACGGTGGGCTACACCTTC. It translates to CASRAGTGTVGYTF.